The 8 T cell receptor beta chains below come from one sample, sequenced in a study of T cells after yellow fever vaccination. MiXCR, applied by TCRdb to the 5' RACE reads, yields one record per CDR3 protein. The profile shows 300,000 or so distinct CDR3 sequences, about 7.8% of them singletons. Sequences were derived from PBMCs, sampled approximately 40 days after the first yellow fever vaccination. These receptors came from a young man who received the YFV17D yellow fever vaccine.

This clonotype occurred a few times. The chain carries TRBV5-1 and TRBJ2-1; possible D gene TRBD1, 5 bases. The V and J ends lost 0 bases and 6 bases respectively, with 10 bases between them. Germline loops: CDR1 SGHRS, CDR2 YFSETQ. The CDR3 length is 14 residues. The CDR3 sequence: CASSLGGRVNEQFF. The CDR3 bases are TGCGCCAGCAGCTTGGGGGGCAGGGTCAATGAGCAGTTCTTC.

The chain combines TRBV27 with TRBJ2-5; 9 bases fit TRBD2. The CDR3 extends over 17 amino acids. After removal of 2 bases from V and 0 bases from J, the junction contained 7 bases not matched to a gene. Germline loops: CDR1 MNHEY, CDR2 SMNVEV (reference sequence). CDR3 residues: CASSLLGASGDQETQYF. DNA for the CDR3: TGTGCCAGCAGTTTACTCGGGGCTAGCGGGGACCAAGAGACCCAGTACTTC.

The V gene is TRBV4-3, the J gene TRBJ1-2, with D possibly TRBD1 on 5 matching bases. There are 16 residues in the CDR3. Deletions cut 0 bases from V and 1 base from J, with 12 bases between. The germline gives CDR1 LGHNA, CDR2 YSLEER. DNA of the CDR3: TGCGCCAGCAGCCAAGATTCGGGGGTCCTTAACTATGGCTACACCTTC. Its translation is CASSQDSGVLNYGYTF.

The chain carries TRBV18 and TRBJ2-7; D gene uncertain. V was cut by 3 bases and J by 2 bases, with 8 bases left in between. Germline-derived CDR1 and CDR2 are KGHSH and LQKENI. The CDR3 extends over 13 amino acids. As DNA, the CDR3 is TGTGCCAGCTCACCCGCAGGCACCTACGAGCAGTACGTC. Protein sequence: CASSPAGTYEQYV.

This clonotype has ten or more counts. The chain combines TRBV6-2 or TRBV6-3 with TRBJ1-1; D unresolved. This CDR3 has 11 residues. Trimming took off 7 bases at V and 10 bases at J, with 13 bases between the two ends. Per germline, CDR1 MNHEY and CDR2 SVGEGT. The CDR3 coding sequence is TGTGCCAGCACCTCATCGGCGGGAGCTTTCTTT. Protein product: CASTSSAGAFF.

Of note for this clonotype: At one of its ends the junction is not consistent with the germline gene, which may arise from a read error. The genes are TRBV28 and TRBJ2-3; a possible D gene is TRBD1 (5 bases). Germline CDR1 MDHEN, CDR2 SYDVKM. The CDR3 is made up of 15 amino acids. The CDR3: CASPPRAWGTDAQYF. Written as DNA, the CDR3 is TGTGCCAGCCCGCCCAGGGCGTGGGGCACAGATGCGCAGTATTTT.

This clonotype was detected ten times or more. The chain uses TRBV7-8 and TRBJ2-1; tentative D call: TRBD1 (6 bases). V was cut by 7 bases and J by 4 bases, with 14 bases left in between. Germline V CDR1 and CDR2: SGHVS, FQNEAQ. CDR3 size: 14 residues. The CDR3 spells CASTRGSFYNEQFF. CDR3 coding DNA: TGTGCCAGCACGAGGGGGTCCTTTTACAATGAGCAGTTCTTC.

The sample holds a few counts of this clonotype. The chain links TRBV20-1 to TRBJ2-5; 7 bases are shared with TRBD2. From germline, CDR1 is DFQATT and CDR2 SNEGSKA (reference sequence). V shed 0 bases and J 5 bases; nucleotides not matched to a gene: 9. This CDR3 is 15 amino acids long. The CDR3 loop is CSARDRLAGRETQYF. CDR3 bases: TGCAGTGCTAGAGATCGACTAGCCGGCAGGGAGACCCAGTACTTC.